This TCR beta chain was profiled in a study of T cell changes during pregnancy in multiple sclerosis. Measured with immunoSEQ multiplex PCR; TCRdb has only the in-frame clones, and not every one. The sample has about 55,000 clones; 75% to 90% are singletons. Germline lookup yields CDR1 MDHEN and CDR2 SYDVKM. The CDR3 has 15 amino acids. V dropped 6 bases and J dropped 1 base, with 13 bases sitting between them. The specimen was CD4+ T cells from peripheral blood mononuclear cells, collected in the first trimester of pregnancy. This clonotype was sampled from a female donor with multiple sclerosis, enrolled in a pregnancy study. The rearrangement links TRBV28 to TRBJ1-5; D is uncertain. CDR3 protein: CASRARGISNQPQHF. The CDR3 bases are TGTGCCAGCAGGGCCCGAGGGATCAGCAATCAGCCCCAGCATTTT.